This T cell receptor (beta chain) was obtained from a study of monozygotic twins with inflammatory bowel disease. Comment on this clonotype: Its antigen is not identified.

Donors gave about 2.5 ml of blood apiece. The CDR3 spans 14 residues. CDR1 and CDR2 from the germline V gene are MNHNY and SVGAGI (reference sequence). Overall study findings and caveats: The study found lower TCRbeta diversity (inverse Simpson) in IBD patients than in healthy co-twins. Patient repertoire variability may have increased through differing immunosuppressive treatments.

Template switching added UMIs carrying a 6-nucleotide sample barcode. TCRdb re-called the 5' RACE reads; one entry per CDR3 protein, DNA not given. Seen in this sample are about 380,000 distinct CDR3 sequences; the ten most common clones hold roughly 2.6%. The receptor comes from a human donor with ulcerative colitis or Crohn's disease, or a healthy co-twin of an affected twin (not recorded which). This rearrangement joins TRBV6-6 to TRBJ2-1; lacking DNA, the TRBD1 call made by TCRdb goes unchecked. The sequencing input was blood. The CDR3: CASGGAGGYNEQFF.